The clone carrying this T cell receptor beta chain came up many times. Its antigen is not identified. The data were taken from a study of post-analysis software for immune sequencing data. The overall study: Relapsing-remitting, secondary progressive and progressive-relapsing courses of multiple sclerosis were included.

Study-wide results and limits: By F measure, samples from a shared preparation batch strongly co-clustered. About 5 TRBV segments were more frequent in patients than controls; TRBV5-6, TRBV5-1 and TRBV20-1 belonged to this group. Normalized Chao1 diversity was significantly reduced in patients versus controls.

Germline V gene sequence: CDR1 SQVTM, CDR2 ANQGSEA. The length of the CDR3 is 11 residues. Trimming left V 6 bases short and J 2 bases short, with 8 bases between. Unique molecular identifiers were carried by the TCR beta cDNA libraries. T cells, roughly 1 to 10 million of them, yielded roughly 470,000 cDNA molecules. TCRdb processed the PCR reads anew with MiXCR; each CDR3 protein has one entry. Of about 540,000 distinct CDR3 sequences in the sample, around 31% are singletons; the top ten hold around 5.9%. The chain has TRBV29-1 and TRBJ2-7, with D unclear. The source material was blood. The sequence came from a girl younger than 18 with multiple sclerosis. The CDR3 reads CSVATTYEQYF. DNA for the CDR3: TGCAGCGTGGCTACAACCTACGAGCAGTACTTC.